This T cell receptor beta chain emerged from a study of cytomegalovirus exposure and HLA in healthy donors. Study details: Counted in an early data release were some 81 million unique TCRs from HLA-typed donors.

General observations from the study: An analysis was carried out at a later point. It showed that HLA-associated TCR beta chains were more clonally expanded than equally common non-associated chains.

This CDR3 comprises 13 residues. CDR1 SGHTA and CDR2 FQGTGA come from the germline V gene. V lost 0 bases, J lost 7 bases, and 7 bases lay in between. Though probably carrying unrecorded immune exposures, donors were nominally healthy at sampling. About this clone: The antigen is not known.

The PCR made use of 60 Vbeta and 13 Jbeta primers. The protocol was immunoSEQ multiplex PCR, while the TCRdb copy is restricted to in-frame clones and leaves out a portion. The sample comprises about 91,000 clones, roughly 86% of which are singletons, and approximately 10% rests with the top ten. This TCR derives from a man aged 25-40 years in good health and CMV-seropositive. Sequenced: PBMCs. The chain links TRBV7-3 to TRBJ2-1; no definite D call. The DNA for the CDR3 is TGTGCCAGCAGCTTAACTGTGCGGAATGAGCAGTTCTTC. Translated, it gives CASSLTVRNEQFF.